Reported below is one T cell receptor (beta chain). Clones were sequenced by immunoSEQ multiplex PCR, and TCRdb holds only the in-frame ones, with some missing. The sample lists approximately 260,000 clones, 70% to 90% seen once, with 6.6% in the top ten. This sample is drawn from a study of blood T cell repertoires in COVID-19. CDR1 and CDR2 (germline): MDHEN, SYDVKM. The CDR3 spans 12 residues. Trimming removed 8 bases at V and 7 bases at J, with 14 bases between. The J gene is TRBJ1-2, the V gene TRBV28, with D tentatively TRBD1 (5 bases). This clonotype was sampled from a woman aged 50 to 60 who had been exposed to COVID-19. Sequencing input: PBMCs or T cells enriched from blood (not recorded which). CDR3 DNA sequence: TGTGCCAGCGGTCGGGGGATGGGTGGCTACACCTTC. It codes for CASGRGMGGYTF.